The 31 T cell receptor beta chains given below trace back to one sample, sequenced in a study of neoadjuvant anti-PD-1 for oral cavity cancer. As for time point: after neoadjuvant nivolumab, at surgical resection. TCRdb keeps only in-frame clones here, not all; method: immunoSEQ multiplex PCR. Seen here are about 15,000 clones, about 34% observed once, and the top ten hold around 39%. The material was tumor tissue, obtained after nivolumab (anti-PD-1) treatment. These receptors originate from a person between 40 and 79 years old with oral cavity squamous cell carcinoma.

V usage is TRBV20-1 and J usage is TRBJ1-2; the D gene is possibly TRBD1 (6 bases). This CDR3 is built from 11 residues. V lost 6 bases and J lost 4, with 9 bases in between. The germline V gene encodes CDR1 DFQATT and CDR2 SNEGSKA (reference sequence). For the CDR3, the DNA is TGCAGTGCCGCGACAGGCTATGGCTACACCTTC. Translated: CSAATGYGYTF.

V gene TRBV19 combines with J gene TRBJ2-6; weak D call: TRBD2 (6 bases). V was clipped by 5 bases and J by 0 bases, with 17 bases between them. Germline V gives CDR1 LNHDA, CDR2 SQIVND (reference sequence). The CDR3 consists of 18 residues. The CDR3 region has the DNA TGTGCCAGTAGTCCCGTTAGCGGATCAAGCTCTGGGGCCAACGTCCTGACTTTC. Amino acids: CASSPVSGSSSGANVLTF.

V usage is TRBV6-1 and J usage is TRBJ1-6; 7 bases are a match to TRBD1. The V gene's germline CDR1 is MNHNS and CDR2 SASEGT. Trimming cost V 4 bases and J 6 bases; bases outside gene matches: 9. This CDR3 is built from 16 residues. CDR3 DNA sequence: TGTGCCAGCAGTGGCATCGGACAGGTCCCTAATTCACCCCTCCACTTT. Encoded protein: CASSGIGQVPNSPLHF.

This clone has just a few counts. The gene calls are TRBV11-2 and TRBJ1-2; D gene unclear. CDR1 and CDR2 from the germline V gene are SGHAT and FQNNGV. Between the trimmed V and J ends, which lost 1 base and 3 bases, there was a span of 9 bases. The CDR3 contains 14 residues. CDR3: CASSLVSPDYGYTF. As DNA, the CDR3 is TGTGCCAGCAGCTTAGTCTCCCCCGACTATGGCTACACCTTC.

This clone came up a few times. The chain recombines TRBV5-5 with TRBJ2-1, with D possibly matching TRBD1 (6 bases). The V gene's germline CDR1 is SGHKS and CDR2 YYEKEE (reference sequence). The CDR3 runs 15 residues. V was pared by 0 bases and J by 1 base, with 8 bases between. This CDR3 is CASSLETGSYNEQFF. For the CDR3, the DNA is TGTGCCAGCAGCTTGGAAACAGGGTCCTACAATGAGCAGTTCTTC.

This clone has more than one count but fewer than ten. V usage is TRBV29-1 and J usage is TRBJ1-2, with 7 nucleotides matching TRBD1. V lost 4 bases and J lost 3; bases outside the gene matches: 5. Germline loops: CDR1 SQVTM, CDR2 ANQGSEA. There are 13 residues in the CDR3. As DNA, the CDR3 is TGCAGCGTTGGAAGGGGGCTCGACTATGGCTACACCTTC. Protein product: CSVGRGLDYGYTF.

The chain combines TRBV19 with TRBJ1-5; D possibly corresponds to TRBD1 (5 bases). Germline values: CDR1 LNHDA, CDR2 SQIVND (reference sequence). V was shortened by 10 bases and J by 4 bases, with 11 bases between the two germline ends. This CDR3 comprises 12 residues. This CDR3 is CATSDRNQPQHF. In DNA form, the CDR3 reads TGTGCCACTTCTGACAGAAATCAGCCCCAGCATTTT.

By proportion, this clone is medium-sized. The chain uses TRBV6-1 and TRBJ2-7, with D perhaps matching TRBD1 (6 bases). CDR1 and CDR2 from the germline V gene are MNHNS and SASEGT. V lost 1 base to trimming and J lost 3 bases, with 10 bases between them. The CDR3 loop spans 14 amino acids. The CDR3 nucleotides are TGTGCCAGCAGTGAAGGACAGGAATACTACGAGCAGTACTTC. Translated: CASSEGQEYYEQYF.

This clone was seen a handful of times. The rearrangement links TRBV10-3 to TRBJ2-2; the match to TRBD2 covers 8 bases. The CDR3 spans 15 residues. Per germline, CDR1 ENHRY and CDR2 SYGVKD. V lost 4 bases to trimming and J lost 0 bases; unmatched junction nucleotides: 1. CDR3 sequence reads: CAISGGGSNTGELFF. The DNA of the CDR3 is TGTGCCATCAGTGGCGGGGGGTCGAACACCGGGGAGCTGTTTTTT.

The rearrangement uses TRBV18 and TRBJ2-2; D is unresolved. Germline V gene data show CDR1 as KGHSH and CDR2 as LQKENI. V was shortened by 8 bases and J by 4 bases, with 8 bases between the two germline ends. The CDR3 is 12 amino acids. CDR3: CASPRATGELFF. CDR3 DNA: TGTGCCAGCCCCCGGGCCACCGGGGAGCTGTTTTTT.

This chain links TRBV4-1 with TRBJ2-2; D uncertain. Germline V lookup: CDR1 MGHRA, CDR2 YSYEKL. The CDR3 loop spans 15 amino acids. Between the trimmed V and J ends, which lost 0 bases and 3 bases, there was a span of 8 bases. The chain's CDR3 is CASSQDRVHTGELFF. CDR3 bases: TGCGCCAGCAGCCAAGATAGGGTGCACACCGGGGAGCTGTTTTTT.

This sequence joins TRBV29-1 and TRBJ2-3; 10 positions match TRBD1. Germline V lookup: CDR1 SQVTM, CDR2 ANQGSEA. CDR3 size: 14 residues. V lost 7 bases, J lost 6 bases, and 10 bases stayed unmatched. CDR3 nucleotides: TGCAGCGCCCGCTCGACAGGGGGCGCCGATACGCAGTATTTT. Translating it yields CSARSTGGADTQYF.

The rearrangement joins TRBV19 to TRBJ1-1; D remains unclear. The V gene's germline CDR1 is LNHDA and CDR2 SQIVND (reference sequence). The CDR3 is 16 residues long. Trimming pared 7 bases from V and 2 bases from J, leaving 20 bases between. DNA for the CDR3: TGTGCCAGTACAAGCAGGTATGCGAGGGTAAACACTGAAGCTTTCTTT. It yields the protein CASTSRYARVNTEAFF. The whole variable domain, filled in from reference TRBV19 and TRBJ1-1, reads DGGITQSPKYLFRKEGQNVTLSCEQNLNHDAMYWYRQDPGQGLRLIYYSQIVNDFQKGDIAEGYSVSREKKESFPLTVTSAQKNPTAFYLCASTSRYARVNTEAFFGQGTRLTVV.

This chain connects TRBV11-2 to TRBJ1-3; D call uncertain. Germline CDR1 reads SGHAT; CDR2 reads FQNNGV. V gave up 1 base and J gave up 5 bases, with 12 bases separating them. CDR3 length equals 15 residues. CDR3 DNA sequence: TGTGCCAGCAGCTTAGCCCCGACCACTCGAAACACCATATATTTT. Translation gives CASSLAPTTRNTIYF.

This clone has just a few counts. V usage is TRBV28 and J usage is TRBJ2-3, with D perhaps assigned TRBD1 or TRBD2 (5 bases each). Germline V gene lookup returns CDR1 MDHEN and CDR2 SYDVKM. CDR3 size: 14 residues. V dropped 6 bases and J dropped 5 bases, with 15 bases sitting between them. The CDR3 DNA is TGTGCCAGCAGCGAGACAGCACGGGAAGATACGCAGTATTTT. Protein sequence: CASSETAREDTQYF. The variable domain in full, completed from reference TRBV28 and TRBJ2-3, reads DVKVTQSSRYLVKRTGEKVFLECVQDMDHENMFWYRQDPGLGLRLIYFSYDVKMKEKGDIPEGYSVSREKKERFSLILESASTNQTSMYLCASSETAREDTQYFGPGTRLTVL.

CDR3 nucleotides: TGTGCCAGCAGGGGGGGCAGGGAAAGCAATCAGCCCCAGCATTTT. Its protein product is CASRGGRESNQPQHF. The rearrangement joins TRBV2 to TRBJ1-5; possibly TRBD1 for D (6 bases). The CDR3 runs to 15 residues. Trimming took off 6 bases at V and 1 base at J, with 13 bases between the two ends. Germline V lookup: CDR1 SNHLY, CDR2 FYNNEI.

The CDR3 here is CASSLGVGNGNQPQHF. CDR3 DNA sequence: TGTGCCAGCAGCTTAGGGGTAGGCAATGGCAATCAGCCCCAGCATTTT. The genes are TRBV7-2 and TRBJ1-5; D unclear. The V and J ends lost 1 base and 2 bases respectively, with 12 bases between them. The CDR3 is made up of 16 amino acids. Germline V CDR1 and CDR2: SGHTA, FQGNSA.

The gene calls are TRBV7-9 and TRBJ1-1, with no clear D. Deletions cut 5 bases from V and 11 bases from J, with 12 bases between. Germline V lookup: CDR1 SEHNR, CDR2 FQNEAQ (reference sequence). This CDR3 contains 11 residues. This CDR3 is CASSVGYIAFF. The CDR3 DNA follows: TGTGCCAGCAGCGTAGGGTACATCGCTTTCTTT.

V gene TRBV2 combines with J gene TRBJ1-3, with TRBD1 identical over 10 bases. Trimming cost V 3 bases and J 0 bases; bases outside gene matches: 2. The germline V gene has CDR1 SNHLY and CDR2 FYNNEI. The CDR3 length is 16 residues. CDR3 sequence: CASSEGDRGSGNTIYF. Written as DNA, the CDR3 is TGTGCCAGCAGTGAGGGGGACAGGGGCTCTGGAAACACCATATATTTT.

In DNA, the CDR3 is TGTGCCAGCAGCTCAGGTGGATTTAACTATGGCTACACCTTC. This gives the protein CASSSGGFNYGYTF. The rearrangement links TRBV9 to TRBJ1-2; D is undetermined. This CDR3 has 14 residues. CDR1 and CDR2 (germline): SGDLS, YYNGEE. V was pared by 4 bases and J by 1 base, with 11 bases between.

V and J are TRBV12-1 and TRBJ2-5; the DNA was not used to check the table's D call, TRBD2. TRBV12-1 counts as a pseudogene. The CDR3 consists of 16 residues. The CDR3 loop is CASSLRAGGSQETQYF. CDR3 coding DNA: TGTGCCAGCAGCTTACGCGCGGGGGGCTCTCAAGAGACCCAGTACTTC.

This clone was found a few times. V usage is TRBV7-2 and J usage is TRBJ1-6; a weak D match, TRBD1 (6 bases). The CDR3 extends over 14 amino acids. The germline gives CDR1 SGHTA, CDR2 FQGNSA. Trimming left V 4 bases short and J 5 bases short, with 9 bases between. As DNA, the CDR3 is TGTGCCAGCAGCTCCCGACAGGATAATTCACCCCTCCACTTT. Its protein is CASSSRQDNSPLHF.

V and J are TRBV30 and TRBJ1-1; 8 bases match TRBD1. Trimming took 3 bases from V and 3 from J; bases not matched to a gene: 6. The CDR3 totals 14 residues. Per germline, CDR1 GTSNPN and CDR2 SVGIG (reference sequence). The CDR3 coding sequence is TGTGCCTGGAGGACAGGGGACTGGCACACTGAAGCTTTCTTT. It specifies CAWRTGDWHTEAFF.

The chain combines TRBV29-1 with TRBJ2-1; TRBD2 matches 10 bases. Germline V CDR1 and CDR2: SQVTM, ANQGSEA. V gave up 5 bases and J gave up 9 bases; unmatched junction bases: 7. This CDR3 is built from 13 residues. In DNA, the CDR3 is TGCAGCGTTTCGCCTAGCGGGGGCAGTGAGCAGTTCTTC. Amino acids: CSVSPSGGSEQFF.

This clone has a count of ten or more. The identical CDR3 is also encoded by other nucleotide sequences in the sample. The V and J genes are TRBV15 and TRBJ2-3; D is unclear. With 5 bases removed from V and 1 base from J, the gap between germline ends came to 1 base. The CDR3 sequence is 11 residues long. Germline V gene data show CDR1 as LNHNV and CDR2 as YYDKDF (reference sequence). Here the CDR3 reads CATSRTDTQYF. The CDR3 DNA reads as TGTGCCACCAGCCGCACAGATACGCAGTATTTT.

In its sample, this clone was seen a few times. The genes are TRBV6-1 and TRBJ2-7; D not certain. Germline V gives CDR1 MNHNS, CDR2 SASEGT. CDR3 size: 13 residues. V lost 6 bases to trimming and J lost 2 bases, with 11 bases between them. The CDR3 nucleotides read TGTGCCAGCAGGAAGGGTCACACCTACGAGCAGTACTTC. Protein sequence: CASRKGHTYEQYF.

In its sample, this clone was seen many times. This rearrangement joins TRBV7-2 to TRBJ1-2; D is possibly TRBD1 (6 bases). From germline, CDR1 is SGHTA and CDR2 FQGNSA. The V and J ends lost 1 base and 3 bases respectively, with 9 bases between them. The CDR3 consists of 14 residues. The CDR3 coding sequence is TGTGCCAGCAGCTTAGGGGGGCTTCACTATGGCTACACCTTC. Its protein product is CASSLGGLHYGYTF.

The rearrangement uses TRBV11-2 and TRBJ2-5, with D hard to call. Per germline, CDR1 SGHAT and CDR2 FQNNGV. Trimming shortened V by 5 bases and J by 10 bases, and 11 bases separated the two germline ends. CDR3 size: 11 residues. The CDR3 DNA is TGTGCCAGCAGCCCTCACTATGGCCAGTACTTC. Encoded protein: CASSPHYGQYF.

This chain links TRBV4-1 with TRBJ1-5, with 7 bases that match TRBD1. J gave up 3 bases and V 1 base, and 6 bases lay outside the gene matches. Germline assignment: CDR1 MGHRA and CDR2 YSYEKL. The CDR3 loop spans 16 amino acids. CDR3 sequence (DNA): TGCGCCAGCAGCCAAGGACAGGGAATTAACAATCAGCCCCAGCATTTT. It codes for CASSQGQGINNQPQHF.

This CDR3 is CASSDRIFDGYTF. The CDR3, as DNA: TGTGCCAGCAGTGACAGGATTTTCGACGGCTACACCTTC. This chain joins TRBV6-5 and TRBJ1-2; TRBD1 might be the D (6 bases). The V end was cut by 5 bases, the J end by 8 bases, with 15 bases between. The CDR3 consists of 13 residues. Germline V CDR1 and CDR2: MNHEY, SVGAGI.

The chain uses TRBV4-3 and TRBJ2-1, with a possible D match to TRBD2 (5 bases). CDR3 length equals 14 residues. The V and J ends lost 0 bases and 5 bases respectively, with 8 bases between them. Germline V gene lookup returns CDR1 LGHNA and CDR2 YSLEER. The CDR3 DNA is TGCGCCAGCAGCCAAGATCAAGCGGACAATGAGCAGTTCTTC. Its protein product is CASSQDQADNEQFF.